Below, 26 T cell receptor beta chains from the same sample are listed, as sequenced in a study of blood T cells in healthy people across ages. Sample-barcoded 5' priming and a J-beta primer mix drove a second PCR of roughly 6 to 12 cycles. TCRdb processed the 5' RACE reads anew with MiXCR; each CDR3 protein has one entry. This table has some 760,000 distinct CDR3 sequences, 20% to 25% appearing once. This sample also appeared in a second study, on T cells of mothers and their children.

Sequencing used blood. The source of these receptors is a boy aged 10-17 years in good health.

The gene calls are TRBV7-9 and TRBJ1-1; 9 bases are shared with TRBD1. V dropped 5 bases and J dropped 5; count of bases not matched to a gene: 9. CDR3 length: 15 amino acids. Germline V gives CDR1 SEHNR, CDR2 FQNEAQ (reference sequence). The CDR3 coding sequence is TGTGCCAGCAGCCCTAGGACAGGGGATAGGACTGAAGCTTTCTTT. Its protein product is CASSPRTGDRTEAFF.

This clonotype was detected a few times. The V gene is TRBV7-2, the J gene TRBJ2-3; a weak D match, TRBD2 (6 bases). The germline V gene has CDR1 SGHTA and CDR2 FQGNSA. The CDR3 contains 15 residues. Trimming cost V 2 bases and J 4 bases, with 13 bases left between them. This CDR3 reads CASSLNGRGSDTQYF. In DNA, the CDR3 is TGTGCCAGCAGCTTAAACGGGAGAGGGTCAGATACGCAGTATTTT.

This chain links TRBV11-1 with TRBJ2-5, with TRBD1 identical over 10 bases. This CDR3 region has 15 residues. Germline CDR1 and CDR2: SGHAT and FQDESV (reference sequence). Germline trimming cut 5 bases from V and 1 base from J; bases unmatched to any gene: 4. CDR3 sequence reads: CASSRRDRGQETQYF. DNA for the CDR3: TGTGCCAGCAGCCGCCGGGACAGGGGCCAAGAGACCCAGTACTTC.

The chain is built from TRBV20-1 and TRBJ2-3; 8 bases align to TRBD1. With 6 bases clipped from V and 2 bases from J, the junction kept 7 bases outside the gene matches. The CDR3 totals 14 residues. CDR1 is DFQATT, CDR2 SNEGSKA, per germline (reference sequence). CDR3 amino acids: CSAQQGVTTDTQYF. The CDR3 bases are TGCAGTGCGCAACAGGGGGTTACCACAGATACGCAGTATTTT.

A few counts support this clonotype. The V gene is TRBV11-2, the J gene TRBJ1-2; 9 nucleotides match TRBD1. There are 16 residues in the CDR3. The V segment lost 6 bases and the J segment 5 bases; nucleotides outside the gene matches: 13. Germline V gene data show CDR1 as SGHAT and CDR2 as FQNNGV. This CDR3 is CASRKPGTGTGYGYTF. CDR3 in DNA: TGTGCCAGCAGGAAACCCGGGACAGGGACGGGGTATGGCTACACCTTC.

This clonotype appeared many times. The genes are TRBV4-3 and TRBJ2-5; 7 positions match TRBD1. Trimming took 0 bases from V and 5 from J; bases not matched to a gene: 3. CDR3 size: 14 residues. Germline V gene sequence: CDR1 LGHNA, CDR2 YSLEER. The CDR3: CASSQDRQGETQYF. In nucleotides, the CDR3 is TGCGCCAGCAGCCAAGATCGACAGGGCGAGACCCAGTACTTC.

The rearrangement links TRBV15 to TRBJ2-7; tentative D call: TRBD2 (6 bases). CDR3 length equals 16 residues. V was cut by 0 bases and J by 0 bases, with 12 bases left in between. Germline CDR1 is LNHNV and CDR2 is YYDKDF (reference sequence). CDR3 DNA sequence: TGTGCCACCAGCAGAGATGGGGTAGCGGACTCCTACGAGCAGTACTTC. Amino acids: CATSRDGVADSYEQYF. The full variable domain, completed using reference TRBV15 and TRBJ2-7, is DAMVIQNPRYQVTQFGKPVTLSCSQTLNHNVMYWYQQKSSQAPKLLFHYYDKDFNNEADTPDNFQSRRPNTSFCFLDIRSPGLGDTAMYLCATSRDGVADSYEQYFGPGTRLTVT.

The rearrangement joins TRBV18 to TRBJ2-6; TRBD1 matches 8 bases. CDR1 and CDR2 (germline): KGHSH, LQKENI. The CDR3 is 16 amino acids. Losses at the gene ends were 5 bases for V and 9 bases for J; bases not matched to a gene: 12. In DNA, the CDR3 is TGTGCCAGCTCAATTAAGCCGGGACAGGACAACAACGTCCTGACTTTC. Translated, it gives CASSIKPGQDNNVLTF.

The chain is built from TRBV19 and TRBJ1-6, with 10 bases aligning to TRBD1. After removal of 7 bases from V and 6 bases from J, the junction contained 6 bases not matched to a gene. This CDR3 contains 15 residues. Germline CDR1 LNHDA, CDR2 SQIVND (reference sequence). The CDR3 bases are TGTGCCAGTAATGGCGGGACAGGGGTTAATTCACCCCTCCACTTT. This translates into CASNGGTGVNSPLHF.

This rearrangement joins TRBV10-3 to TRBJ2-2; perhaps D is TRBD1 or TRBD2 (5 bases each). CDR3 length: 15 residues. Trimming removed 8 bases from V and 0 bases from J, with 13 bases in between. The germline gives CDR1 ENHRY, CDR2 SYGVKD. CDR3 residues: CAIGGTVSNTGELFF. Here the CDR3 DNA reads TGTGCCATCGGTGGGACCGTCTCGAACACCGGGGAGCTGTTTTTT.

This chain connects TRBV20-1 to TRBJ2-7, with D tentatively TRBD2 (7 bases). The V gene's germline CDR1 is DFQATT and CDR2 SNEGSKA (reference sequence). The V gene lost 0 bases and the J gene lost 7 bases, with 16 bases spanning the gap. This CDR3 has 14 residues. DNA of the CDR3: TGCAGTGCTAGAGAGGGGGCTAGCGGAGGGGAGCAGTACTTC. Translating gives CSAREGASGGEQYF.

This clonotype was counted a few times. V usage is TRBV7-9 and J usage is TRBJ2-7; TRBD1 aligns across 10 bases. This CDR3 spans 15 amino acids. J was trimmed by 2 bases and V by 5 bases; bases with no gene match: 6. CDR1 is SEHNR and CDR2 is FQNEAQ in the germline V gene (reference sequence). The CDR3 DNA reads TGTGCCAGCAGCCCGTTCGGACAGGGGGCCTACGAGCAGTACTTC. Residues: CASSPFGQGAYEQYF.

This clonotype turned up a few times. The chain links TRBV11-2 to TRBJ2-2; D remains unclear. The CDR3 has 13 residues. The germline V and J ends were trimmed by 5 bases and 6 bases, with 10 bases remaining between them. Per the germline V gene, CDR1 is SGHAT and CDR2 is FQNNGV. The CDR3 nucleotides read TGTGCCAGCAGCCGCGTATACGCCGGGGAGCTGTTTTTT. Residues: CASSRVYAGELFF.

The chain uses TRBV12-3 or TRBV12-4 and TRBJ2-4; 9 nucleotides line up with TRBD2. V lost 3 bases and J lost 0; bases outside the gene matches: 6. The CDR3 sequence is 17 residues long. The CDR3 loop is CASSLGTSNLAKNIQYF. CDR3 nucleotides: TGTGCCAGCAGTTTGGGGACTAGCAATCTAGCCAAAAACATTCAGTACTTC.

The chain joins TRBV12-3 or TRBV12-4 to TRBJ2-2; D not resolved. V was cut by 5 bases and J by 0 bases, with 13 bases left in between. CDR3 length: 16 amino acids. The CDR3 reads CASSPHSTPNTGELFF. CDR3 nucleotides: TGTGCCAGCAGTCCTCACTCGACCCCGAACACCGGGGAGCTGTTTTTT.

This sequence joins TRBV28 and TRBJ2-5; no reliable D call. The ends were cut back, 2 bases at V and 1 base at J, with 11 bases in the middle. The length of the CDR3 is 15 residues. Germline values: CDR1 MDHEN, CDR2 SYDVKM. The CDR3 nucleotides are TGTGCCAGCAGTTTAGAGGTCACTCTCCAAGAGACCCAGTACTTC. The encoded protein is CASSLEVTLQETQYF.

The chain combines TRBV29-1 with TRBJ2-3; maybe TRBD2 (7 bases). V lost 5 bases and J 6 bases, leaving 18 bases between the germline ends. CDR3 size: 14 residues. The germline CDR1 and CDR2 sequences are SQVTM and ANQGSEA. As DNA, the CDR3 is TGCAGCGTTCTATCGGCGGGGGCGCTGGATACGCAGTATTTT. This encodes CSVLSAGALDTQYF.

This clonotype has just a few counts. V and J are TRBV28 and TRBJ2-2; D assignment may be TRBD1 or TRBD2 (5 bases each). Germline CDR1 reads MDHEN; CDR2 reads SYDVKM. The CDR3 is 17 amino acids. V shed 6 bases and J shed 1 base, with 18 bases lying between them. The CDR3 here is CASSRREKRLNTGELFF. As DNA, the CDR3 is TGTGCCAGCAGCCGCAGGGAAAAGCGGTTGAACACCGGGGAGCTGTTTTTT.

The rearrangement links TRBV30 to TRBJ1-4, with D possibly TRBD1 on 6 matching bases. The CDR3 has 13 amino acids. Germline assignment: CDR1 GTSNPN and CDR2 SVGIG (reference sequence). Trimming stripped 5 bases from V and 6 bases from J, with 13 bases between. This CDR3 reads CAWWGAGDEKLFF. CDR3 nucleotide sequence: TGTGCCTGGTGGGGGGCCGGGGATGAAAAACTGTTTTTT.

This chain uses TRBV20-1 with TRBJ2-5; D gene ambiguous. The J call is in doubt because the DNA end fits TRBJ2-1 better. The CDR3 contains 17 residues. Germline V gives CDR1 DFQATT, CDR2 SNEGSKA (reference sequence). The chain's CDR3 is CSARRFARHDYYNEQFF. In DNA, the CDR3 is TGCAGTGCTAGAAGGTTTGCTAGACACGATTATTACAATGAGCAGTTCTTC.

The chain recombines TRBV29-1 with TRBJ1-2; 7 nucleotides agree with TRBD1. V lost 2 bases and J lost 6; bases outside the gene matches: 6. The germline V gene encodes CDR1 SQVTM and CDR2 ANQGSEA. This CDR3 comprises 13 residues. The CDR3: CSVEPTGRNGYTF. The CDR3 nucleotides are TGCAGCGTTGAACCGACAGGGCGGAATGGCTACACCTTC.

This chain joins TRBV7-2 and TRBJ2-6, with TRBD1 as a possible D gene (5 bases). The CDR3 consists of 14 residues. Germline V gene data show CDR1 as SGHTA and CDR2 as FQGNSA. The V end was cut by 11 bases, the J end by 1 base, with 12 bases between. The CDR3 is CASTGLSGANVLTF. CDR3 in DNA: TGTGCCTCCACAGGCCTGTCTGGGGCCAACGTCCTGACTTTC. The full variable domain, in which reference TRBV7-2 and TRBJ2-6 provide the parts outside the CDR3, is GAGVSQSPSNKVTEKGKDVELRCDPISGHTALYWYRQSLGQGLEFLIYFQGNSAPDKSGLPSDRFSAERTGGSVSTLTIQRTQQEDSAVYLCASTGLSGANVLTFGAGSRLTVL.

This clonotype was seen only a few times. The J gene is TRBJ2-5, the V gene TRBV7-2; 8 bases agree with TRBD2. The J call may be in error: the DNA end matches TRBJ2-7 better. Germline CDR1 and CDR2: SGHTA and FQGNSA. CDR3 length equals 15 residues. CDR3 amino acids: CASSANVGLAYEQYF. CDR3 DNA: TGTGCCAGCAGCGCCAACGTGGGACTAGCCTACGAGCAGTACTTC.

For the CDR3, the DNA is TGCAGCGTAATGACAGGTGCGGAAAAACTGTTTTTT. Amino acid sequence: CSVMTGAEKLFF. This chain links TRBV29-1 with TRBJ1-4; D is possibly TRBD1 (6 bases). The CDR3 has 12 residues. Germline V gene lookup returns CDR1 SQVTM and CDR2 ANQGSEA. Trimming removed 6 bases at V and 8 bases at J, with 13 bases between.

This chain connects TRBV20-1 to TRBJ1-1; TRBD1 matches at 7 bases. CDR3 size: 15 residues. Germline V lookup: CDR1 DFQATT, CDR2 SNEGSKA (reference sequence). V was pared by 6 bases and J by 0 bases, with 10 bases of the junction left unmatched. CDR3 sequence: CSANVMGQMNTEAFF. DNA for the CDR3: TGCAGTGCGAACGTAATGGGACAGATGAACACTGAAGCTTTCTTT.

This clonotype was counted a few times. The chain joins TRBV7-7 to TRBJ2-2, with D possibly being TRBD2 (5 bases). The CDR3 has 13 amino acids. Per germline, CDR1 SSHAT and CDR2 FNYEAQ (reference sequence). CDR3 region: CARERVNTGELFF. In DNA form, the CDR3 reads TGTGCTAGAGAGAGGGTAAACACCGGGGAGCTGTTTTTT.